The clone carrying this T cell receptor beta chain was recorded many times. Its antigen is undetermined. No DNA is shown, since the ends of the CDR3 on it are uncertain; the CDR3 is the one TCRdb lists. TCRdb passed the reads through MiXCR, listing each CDR3 protein once. The table has fewer than 950,000 distinct CDR3 sequences, over 25% seen once. The germline V gene has CDR1 SGHRS and CDR2 YFSETQ. The CDR3 numbers 14 amino acids, ends counted. The sample belongs to a study of T cell repertoires in cytomegalovirus infection. Study-level information: Selected CMV epitopes included recently identified HLA-C-restricted ones as well as well-studied HLA-B-restricted ones. Through public TCR beta signatures, both CMV infection and matching HLA type were indicated.

Study-wide findings and caveats: Frequencies of public TCR beta families were cumulated, and this identified carriers of CMV plus the relevant HLA. Dominant in the ex vivo response were TCR beta clonotypes restricted by HLA-C and specific for CMV.

The sample was cultured CD8+ T cells from PBMCs, taken from culture after CMV antigen stimulation. The rearrangement uses TRBV5-1 and TRBJ1-2. This TCR was recovered from a human donor in good health (CMV status not recorded). Some clones in this sample may be carry-over from other donors' samples. The CDR3: CASSFWRRRVGYTF.